The 11 T cell receptor beta chains listed next were all sequenced from one sample in a study of blood T cell repertoires in COVID-19 (dated by TCRdb to 2018 to 2020). The library was prepared using the immunoSEQ multiplex PCR assay. TCRdb retrieved this table from immuneACCESS and kept in-frame rearrangements only. Not all clones are present; in checked studies, unresolved V genes account for under half, and no reason is known for the remainder. Present in this sample are 60,000 to 70,000 clones, 85% to 90% of which were seen just once. About 4.3% of the sample is in the top ten clones. Sequencing was done on a sample of peripheral blood. The receptors were sampled from a man between 45 and 60 years old with active COVID-19.

A single count supports this clone. This chain joins TRBV10-3 and TRBJ2-2, with TRBD2 as a possible D gene (5 bases). Trimming shortened V by 1 base and J by 0 bases, and 6 bases separated the two germline ends. Germline V gives CDR1 ENHRY, CDR2 SYGVKD. This CDR3 comprises 15 residues. The CDR3 protein is CAISEWEPNTGELFF. CDR3 nucleotides: TGTGCCATCAGTGAGTGGGAGCCGAACACCGGGGAGCTGTTTTTT.

V usage is TRBV14 and J usage is TRBJ2-5, with 7 nucleotides matching TRBD2. Trimming removed 0 bases from V and 5 bases from J; junction bases left unmatched: 6. Germline CDR1 reads SGHDN; CDR2 reads FVKESK. This CDR3 is built from 15 residues. The DNA of the CDR3 is TGTGCCAGCAGCCAAGATTTGGGAGCGGGGGAGACCCAGTACTTC. It is translated as CASSQDLGAGETQYF.

V gene TRBV6-6 combines with J gene TRBJ2-3, with 7 bases that match TRBD1. V lost 8 bases to trimming and J lost 3 bases; unmatched junction nucleotides: 8. Germline CDR1 reads MNHNY; CDR2 reads SVGAGI (reference sequence). This CDR3 has 14 amino acids. CDR3 DNA sequence: TGTGCCAGCCACGAGGGACAGACTACAGATACGCAGTATTTT. This gives the protein CASHEGQTTDTQYF.

The chain couples TRBV7-2 to TRBJ2-1; a weak D match, TRBD1 (6 bases). The CDR3 length is 15 residues. Germline V CDR1 and CDR2: SGHTA, FQGNSA. Between the trimmed V and J ends, which lost 7 bases and 4 bases, there was a span of 17 bases. The CDR3 DNA sequence: TGTGCCAGCAAATTACAGGGACCTATATACAATGAGCAGTTCTTC. Encoded protein: CASKLQGPIYNEQFF.

The rearrangement links TRBV9 to TRBJ2-3; TRBD1 matches 7 bases. The V segment lost 4 bases and the J segment 1 base; nucleotides outside the gene matches: 6. Germline CDR1 SGDLS, CDR2 YYNGEE. This CDR3 contains 15 residues. The CDR3 loop reads CASSIRQGGTDTQYF. CDR3 DNA: TGTGCCAGCAGCATAAGACAGGGAGGCACAGATACGCAGTATTTT.

This rearrangement joins TRBV5-1 to TRBJ2-2, with D maybe TRBD2 (5 bases). The germline V gene has CDR1 SGHRS and CDR2 YFSETQ. Between the trimmed V and J ends, which lost 6 bases and 4 bases, there was a span of 10 bases. There are 13 residues in the CDR3. CDR3 protein: CASMRDGTGELFF. The CDR3 nucleotides read TGCGCCAGCATGAGGGATGGCACCGGGGAGCTGTTTTTT. The full variable domain, completed using reference TRBV5-1 and TRBJ2-2, is KAGVTQTPRYLIKTRGQQVTLSCSPISGHRSVSWYQQTPGQGLQFLFEYFSETQRNKGNFPGRFSGRQFSNSRSEMNVSTLELGDSALYLCASMRDGTGELFFGEGSRLTVL.

The rearrangement uses TRBV5-4 and TRBJ2-5; D might be TRBD2 (6 bases). The CDR3 runs to 16 residues. Germline V gene lookup returns CDR1 SGHNT and CDR2 YYREEE (reference sequence). The V and J ends lost 0 bases and 4 bases respectively, with 16 bases between them. In DNA, the CDR3 is TGTGCCAGCAGCTTGGGTGGTCGGGGGAGTTTAGAGACCCAGTACTTC. Encoded protein: CASSLGGRGSLETQYF.

The chain links TRBV7-2 to TRBJ1-6; TRBD1 is a possible D gene (5 bases). CDR1 SGHTA and CDR2 FQGNSA come from the germline V gene. The ends were cut back, 6 bases at V and 4 bases at J, with 16 bases in the middle. The CDR3 totals 16 residues. In DNA form, the CDR3 reads TGTGCCAGCAGAGGGTCGCAGGGCGAATATAATTCACCCCTCCACTTT. Its protein is CASRGSQGEYNSPLHF. Based on the CDR3 plus reference TRBV7-2 and TRBJ1-6, the full variable domain is GAGVSQSPSNKVTEKGKDVELRCDPISGHTALYWYRQSLGQGLEFLIYFQGNSAPDKSGLPSDRFSAERTGGSVSTLTIQRTQQEDSAVYLCASRGSQGEYNSPLHFGNGTRLTVT.

The chain carries TRBV28 and TRBJ1-1, with D possibly matching TRBD1 (5 bases). This CDR3 has 15 amino acids. Deletions cut 2 bases from V and 0 bases from J, with 10 bases between. Germline V gene lookup returns CDR1 MDHEN and CDR2 SYDVKM. For the CDR3, the DNA is TGTGCCAGCAGTTTAGGAGGGGCCATGAACACTGAAGCTTTCTTT. This sequence encodes CASSLGGAMNTEAFF. The full variable domain, rest sourced from reference TRBV28 and TRBJ1-1, is DVKVTQSSRYLVKRTGEKVFLECVQDMDHENMFWYRQDPGLGLRLIYFSYDVKMKEKGDIPEGYSVSREKKERFSLILESASTNQTSMYLCASSLGGAMNTEAFFGQGTRLTVV.

Of note for this clone: The sample carries other DNA sequences with the same CDR3. V is TRBV2 and J is TRBJ2-5; 9 bases map to TRBD1. V lost 8 bases, J lost 4 bases, and 11 bases stayed unmatched. This CDR3 is built from 15 residues. Germline V gives CDR1 SNHLY, CDR2 FYNNEI. The CDR3 DNA follows: TGTGCCAGCGGGAAAGGGGACAGGGTCTCAGAGACCCAGTACTTC. It codes for CASGKGDRVSETQYF.

CDR3 DNA sequence: TGTGCCAGCAGTGACCCCCCGGGACAGGACGCCGGGGAGCTGTTTTTT. Translated, it gives CASSDPPGQDAGELFF. This chain links TRBV6-1 with TRBJ2-2, with 8 nucleotides matching TRBD1. V lost 3 bases to trimming and J lost 6 bases; unmatched junction nucleotides: 9. The CDR3 consists of 16 residues. The germline gives CDR1 MNHNS, CDR2 SASEGT.